These 15 T cell receptor beta chains were sequenced from one sample in a study of blood T cell repertoires in COVID-19. Generated by immunoSEQ multiplex PCR, the TCRdb table keeps only in-frame clones and is missing some. The table records 150,000 to 200,000 clones, about nine tenths of them present only once. The sequenced sample was PBMCs or T cells enriched from blood (not recorded which). The receptors derive from a woman in her late teens or twenties who had recovered from COVID-19.

As concerns this clone: At one boundary the junction diverges from the germline segment, which might be a read error. The rearrangement uses TRBV6-5 and TRBJ1-5; D gene uncertain. Germline loops: CDR1 MNHEY, CDR2 SVGAGI. This CDR3 region has 14 residues. Written as DNA, the CDR3 is TGTGCCAGCAGTGACTCCCCCCGGGGTCAGCCCCAGCATTTT. It yields the protein CASSDSPRGQPQHF.

This chain joins TRBV5-1 and TRBJ2-7; D is possibly TRBD2 (6 bases). V gave up 0 bases and J gave up 6 bases, with 16 bases separating them. CDR3 length: 15 residues. Per the germline V gene, CDR1 is SGHRS and CDR2 is YFSETQ. In DNA form, the CDR3 reads TGCGCCAGCAGCTTGGTGGGGGGAGAACATGTCGAGCAGTACTTC. This encodes CASSLVGGEHVEQYF.

This chain connects TRBV27 to TRBJ2-1, with TRBD2 matching 7 bases. Looked up from germline, CDR1 is MNHEY and CDR2 is SMNVEV (reference sequence). The CDR3 covers 16 residues. V was clipped by 6 bases and J by 3 bases; unmatched bases: 11. CDR3 DNA sequence: TGTGCCAGCAGCCCCAATAGAGCGGGAATCTACAATGAGCAGTTCTTC. Protein: CASSPNRAGIYNEQFF.

The rearrangement links TRBV10-2 to TRBJ2-1; D ambiguous. Germline CDR1 is WSHSY and CDR2 is SAAADI. V lost 6 bases to trimming and J lost 5 bases, with 17 bases between them. The CDR3 contains 15 residues. CDR3 residues: CASRRGTYPDNEQFF. Written as DNA, the CDR3 is TGCGCCAGCAGAAGAGGCACGTACCCGGACAATGAGCAGTTCTTC.

This sequence joins TRBV2 and TRBJ2-1; 7 nucleotides align to TRBD1. The junction had 16 bases not matched to a gene; V was cut back by 4 bases and J by 10 bases. CDR3 length: 16 residues. The germline V gene has CDR1 SNHLY and CDR2 FYNNEI. The CDR3 sequence: CASSGRSGTEFGEQFF. The CDR3 region has the DNA TGTGCCAGCAGTGGTCGATCCGGGACAGAGTTCGGGGAGCAGTTCTTC.

The chain combines TRBV30 with TRBJ1-4; D is unclear. The germline V gene encodes CDR1 GTSNPN and CDR2 SVGIG (reference sequence). V shed 1 base and J shed 5 bases, with 14 bases lying between them. The CDR3 sequence is 15 residues long. The CDR3 protein is CAWSAVAGWNEKLFF. The CDR3 bases are TGTGCCTGGAGTGCGGTTGCAGGCTGGAATGAAAAACTGTTTTTT.

In its sample, this clone was seen a few times. The same CDR3 can be traced to other DNA sequences in this sample. V is TRBV7-3 and J is TRBJ2-2; D ambiguous. There are 12 residues in the CDR3. The V end was cut by 4 bases, the J end by 3 bases, with 3 bases between. Looked up from germline, CDR1 is SGHTA and CDR2 is FQGTGA. This chain's CDR3 is CASSSDTGELFF. The DNA of the CDR3 is TGTGCCAGCAGCTCCGACACCGGGGAGCTGTTTTTT.

The V gene is TRBV9, the J gene TRBJ1-1, with 7 positions matching TRBD1. The CDR3 is made up of 12 amino acids. Trimming took 3 bases from V and 6 from J; bases not matched to a gene: 2. Germline V lookup: CDR1 SGDLS, CDR2 YYNGEE. The CDR3 protein is CASSGQGSEAFF. The DNA of the CDR3 is TGTGCCAGCAGCGGACAGGGATCTGAAGCTTTCTTT.

V and J are TRBV9 and TRBJ1-3, with TRBD1 as a possible D gene (5 bases). The germline gives CDR1 SGDLS, CDR2 YYNGEE. V was cut by 4 bases and J by 4 bases, with 12 bases left in between. CDR3 length equals 14 residues. The CDR3 bases are TGTGCCAGCAGCTCAGGGTTGTTAGGAAACACCATATATTTT. Translated: CASSSGLLGNTIYF.

Remarks on this clone: Compared with germline, one end of the junction differs, possibly owing to a read error. The chain uses TRBV15 and TRBJ2-1; no definite D call. Germline V gene sequence: CDR1 LNHNV, CDR2 YYDKDF (reference sequence). The CDR3 spans 10 residues. CDR3 bases: TGTGCCGCCAGGAGTGATGAGCAGTTCTTC. Translated, it gives CAARSDEQFF.

CDR3 DNA sequence: TGTGCCAGCAGCCAAGATCCCGGGAGACCCTACAATGAGCAGTTCTTC. Translating it yields CASSQDPGRPYNEQFF. The rearrangement joins TRBV14 to TRBJ2-1; D may be TRBD2 (6 bases). CDR1 SGHDN and CDR2 FVKESK come from the germline V gene. The CDR3 is 16 amino acids. V shed 0 bases and J shed 2 bases, with 11 bases lying between them.

V usage is TRBV30 and J usage is TRBJ1-4; D is perhaps TRBD1 (6 bases). This CDR3 has 14 residues. Germline CDR1 reads GTSNPN; CDR2 reads SVGIG (reference sequence). The V gene lost 8 bases and the J gene lost 1 base, with 14 bases spanning the gap. In nucleotides, the CDR3 is TGTGCCACAAGCGGGGGCAGAACTAATGAAAAACTGTTTTTT. Translated, it gives CATSGGRTNEKLFF.

This chain connects TRBV27 to TRBJ2-7; D is possibly TRBD1 (5 bases). Germline values: CDR1 MNHEY, CDR2 SMNVEV (reference sequence). The CDR3 sequence is 13 residues long. V was pared by 8 bases and J by 1 base, with 12 bases between. Here the CDR3 reads CASGNRRSYEQYF. In nucleotides, the CDR3 is TGTGCCAGCGGTAACAGGCGATCCTACGAGCAGTACTTC.

The gene calls are TRBV12-5 and TRBJ2-3, with 12 bases matching TRBD2. Germline V gives CDR1 LGHNT, CDR2 FRNRAP. Trimming cost V 11 bases and J 3 bases; bases outside gene matches: 3. The CDR3 spans 13 residues. CDR3 residues: CAGGTSGTDTQYF. In nucleotides, the CDR3 is TGTGCTGGGGGGACTAGCGGGACAGATACGCAGTATTTT. Looking up the rest from reference TRBV12-5 and TRBJ2-3 gives the full variable domain: DARVTQTPRHKVTEMGQEVTMRCQPILGHNTVFWYRQTMMQGLELLAYFRNRAPLDDSGMPKDRFSAEMPDATLATLKIQPSEPRDSAVYFCAGGTSGTDTQYFGPGTRLTVL.

This chain joins TRBV4-1 and TRBJ2-4, with 10 bases matching TRBD2. Germline values: CDR1 MGHRA, CDR2 YSYEKL. J gave up 8 bases and V 5 bases, and 9 bases lay outside the gene matches. This CDR3 spans 15 amino acids. CDR3 amino acids: CASSAAASGSHIQYF. DNA for the CDR3: TGCGCCAGCAGCGCTGCAGCTAGCGGGAGTCACATTCAGTACTTC.